This T cell receptor (beta chain) was sequenced during a study of identical twins. Study observations and caveats: It was out-of-frame TCR alpha sharing in monozygotic twins that models underestimated. Sequences that were out-of-frame, alpha and twin-shared displayed an excess of low generation probability.

Deletions cut 2 bases from V and 3 bases from J, with 13 bases between. The CDR3 has 16 amino acids. Germline CDR1 is SNHLY and CDR2 is FYNNEI. MiXCR, run by TCRdb on the 5' RACE reads, gives a single entry per CDR3 protein. The top ten clones hold roughly 6.8% of a sample with roughly 280,000 distinct CDR3 sequences, around 9.7% of them seen once. Of note for this clonotype: Its antigen is undetermined.

The same specimen was also included in a second study, on yellow fever vaccine responses in identical twins.

This clonotype originated in a woman aged 18-29 years in good health. The specimen sequenced was CD8+ T cells sorted from blood. This chain links TRBV2 with TRBJ2-2; no clear D gene. In DNA form, the CDR3 reads TGTGCCAGCAGTGAACAGCCCGACCGGGACACCGGGGAGCTGTTTTTT. Protein product: CASSEQPDRDTGELFF.